This TCR beta chain was sequenced in a study of T cell clones after liver transplantation. As for the study in general: In this trial, immunosuppression withdrawal was attempted within 2 years of liver transplant.

This clone was counted only a few times. Thawed unstimulated PBMCs were FACS-sorted by CD3, CD4 and CD8 into two populations. Using immunoSEQ multiplex PCR, the repertoire was profiled, and TCRdb retains in-frame clones only, with some absent. The profile shows under 150,000 clones, about nine tenths of them singletons. Sample: CD4+ T cells from blood, taken 12 months after liver transplant. The clonotype originates from a human patient who received a liver transplant. Some of the T cells might come from the graft donor.

CDR3: CASSQNRREVYYNEQFF. The DNA for the CDR3 is TGCGCCAGCAGCCAAAACAGGCGGGAAGTCTATTACAATGAGCAGTTCTTC. The chain joins TRBV4-3 to TRBJ2-1; tentatively, D is TRBD2 (6 bases). This CDR3 has 17 residues. Per the germline V gene, CDR1 is LGHNA and CDR2 is YSLEER. Trimming took 2 bases from V and 4 from J, leaving 18 bases between them.